What follows describes a single T cell receptor (beta chain). Its specificity is unknown. Healthy bone marrow donors made up the cohort. The data were taken from a study of cytomegalovirus exposure and HLA in healthy donors. The overall study: A prior analysis found about 110 million unique TCR beta sequences from around 190 million T cells. Findings and caveats of the study: It was reported in a later analysis that an Asian-associated ancestry cluster showed fewer N-insertions than the roughly 620-donor mean.

With 60 Vbeta and 13 Jbeta primers, the PCR was carried out. The method was immunoSEQ multiplex PCR; TCRdb's version includes in-frame clones alone and lacks a portion of them. The sample shows about 80,000 clones, approximately 62% of them seen only once. Germline CDR1 reads SGHDT; CDR2 reads YYEEEE. J lost 4 bases, V lost 5 bases, and 7 bases had no gene match. This CDR3 comprises 15 residues. The chain combines TRBV5-6 with TRBJ2-1, with 9 bases that match TRBD2. The sequencing input was PBMCs. The receptor's source is a male donor in good health and CMV-seropositive. CDR3 in amino acids: CASSLAGVGYNEQFF. DNA for the CDR3: TGTGCCAGCAGTTTAGCGGGAGTGGGGTACAATGAGCAGTTCTTC.